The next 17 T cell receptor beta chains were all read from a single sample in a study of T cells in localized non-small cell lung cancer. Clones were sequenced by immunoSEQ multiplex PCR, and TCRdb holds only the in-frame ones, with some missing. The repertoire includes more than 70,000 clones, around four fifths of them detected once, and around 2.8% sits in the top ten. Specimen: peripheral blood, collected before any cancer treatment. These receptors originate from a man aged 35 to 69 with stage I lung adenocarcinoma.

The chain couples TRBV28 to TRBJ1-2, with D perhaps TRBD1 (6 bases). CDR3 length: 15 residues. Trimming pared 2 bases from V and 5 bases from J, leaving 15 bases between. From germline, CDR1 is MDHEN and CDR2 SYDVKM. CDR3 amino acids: CASSLKERTAYGYTF. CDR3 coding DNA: TGTGCCAGCAGTTTAAAGGAGCGGACAGCTTATGGCTACACCTTC.

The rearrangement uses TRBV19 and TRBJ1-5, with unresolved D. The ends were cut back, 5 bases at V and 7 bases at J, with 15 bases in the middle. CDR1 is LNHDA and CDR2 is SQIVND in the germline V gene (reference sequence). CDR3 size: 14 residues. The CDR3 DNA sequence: TGTGCCAGTAGTCTCACCTGGGTCTACCAGCCCCAGCATTTT. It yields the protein CASSLTWVYQPQHF.

This CDR3 reads CASSLLGTSIHEQYF. CDR3 nucleotides: TGTGCCAGCAGCCTCCTCGGGACTAGCATACACGAGCAGTACTTC. The chain carries TRBV9 and TRBJ2-7; 9 positions agree with TRBD2. J was trimmed by 5 bases and V by 4 bases; bases with no gene match: 10. CDR1 and CDR2 (germline): SGDLS, YYNGEE. CDR3 length: 15 amino acids. The full variable domain, completed using reference TRBV9 and TRBJ2-7, is DSGVTQTPKHLITATGQRVTLRCSPRSGDLSVYWYQQSLDQGLQFLIQYYNGEERAKGNILERFSAQQFPDLHSELNLSSLELGDSALYFCASSLLGTSIHEQYFGPGTRLTVT.

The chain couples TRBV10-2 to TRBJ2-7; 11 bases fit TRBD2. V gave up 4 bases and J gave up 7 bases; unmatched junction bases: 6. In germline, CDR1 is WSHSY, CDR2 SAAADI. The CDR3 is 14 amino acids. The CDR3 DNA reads TGCGCCAGCAGTGGTACTAGCGGGAGTTCAGAGCAGTACTTC. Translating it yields CASSGTSGSSEQYF.

The CDR3 coding sequence is TGTGCCATCAGTGAGTCCAATTGGGGGAACCAGCCCCAGCATTTT. Protein product: CAISESNWGNQPQHF. The V and J genes are TRBV10-3 and TRBJ1-5; D is perhaps TRBD1 (5 bases). The CDR3 covers 15 residues. CDR1 is ENHRY, CDR2 SYGVKD, per germline. The V gene lost 0 bases and the J gene lost 7 bases, with 13 bases spanning the gap.

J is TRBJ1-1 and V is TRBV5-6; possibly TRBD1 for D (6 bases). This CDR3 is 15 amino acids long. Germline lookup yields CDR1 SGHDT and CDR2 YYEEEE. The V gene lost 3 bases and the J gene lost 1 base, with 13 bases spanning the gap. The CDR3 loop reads CASSSRTESNTEAFF. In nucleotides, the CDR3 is TGTGCCAGCAGCTCCCGGACAGAATCGAACACTGAAGCTTTCTTT. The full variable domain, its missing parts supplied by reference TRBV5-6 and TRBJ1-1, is DAGVTQSPTHLIKTRGQQVTLRCSPKSGHDTVSWYQQALGQGPQFIFQYYEEEERQRGNFPDRFSGHQFPNYSSELNVNALLLGDSALYLCASSSRTESNTEAFFGQGTRLTVV.

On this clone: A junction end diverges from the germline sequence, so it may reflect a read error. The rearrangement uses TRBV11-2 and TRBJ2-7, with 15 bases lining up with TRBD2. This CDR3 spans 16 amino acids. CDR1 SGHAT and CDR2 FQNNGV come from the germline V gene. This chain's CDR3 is CASSAPGLAGGLRLIF. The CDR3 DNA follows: TGTGCCAGCAGCGCGCCGGGACTAGCGGGAGGTCTCCGACTTATTTTC.

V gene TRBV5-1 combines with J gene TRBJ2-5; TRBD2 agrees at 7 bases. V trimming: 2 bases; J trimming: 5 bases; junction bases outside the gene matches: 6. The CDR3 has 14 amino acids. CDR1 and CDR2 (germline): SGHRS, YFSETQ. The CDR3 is CASSLREAGETQYF. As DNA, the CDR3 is TGCGCCAGCAGCTTAAGGGAAGCGGGGGAGACCCAGTACTTC.

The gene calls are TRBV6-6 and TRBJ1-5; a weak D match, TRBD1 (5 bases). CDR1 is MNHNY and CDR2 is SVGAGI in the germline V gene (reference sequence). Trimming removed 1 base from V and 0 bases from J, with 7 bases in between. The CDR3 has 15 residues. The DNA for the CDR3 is TGTGCCAGCAGTTACTGGGACTCTAGCAATCAGCCCCAGCATTTT. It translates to CASSYWDSSNQPQHF.

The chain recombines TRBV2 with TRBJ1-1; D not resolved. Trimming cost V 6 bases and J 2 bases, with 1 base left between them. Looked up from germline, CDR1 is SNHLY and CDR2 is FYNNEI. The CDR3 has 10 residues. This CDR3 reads CASRNTEAFF. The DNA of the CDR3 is TGTGCCAGCAGAAACACTGAAGCTTTCTTT.

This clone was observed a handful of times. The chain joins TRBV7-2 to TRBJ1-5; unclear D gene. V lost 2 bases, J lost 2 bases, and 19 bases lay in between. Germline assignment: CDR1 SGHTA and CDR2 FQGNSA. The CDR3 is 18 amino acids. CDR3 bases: TGTGCCAGCAGCTTAACCGCCTTAGGTCTATCGGGCAATCAGCCCCAGCATTTT. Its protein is CASSLTALGLSGNQPQHF.

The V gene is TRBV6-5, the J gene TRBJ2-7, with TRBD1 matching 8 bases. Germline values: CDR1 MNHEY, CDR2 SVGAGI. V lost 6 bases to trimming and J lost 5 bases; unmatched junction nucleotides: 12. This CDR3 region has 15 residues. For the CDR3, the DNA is TGTGCCAGCAGAATCCAGGGGGCTCGCAGTAACGAGCAGTACTTC. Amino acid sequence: CASRIQGARSNEQYF.

Here the CDR3 DNA reads TGTGCCAGCACCCTATCACAGGGGGCACGGGCCGGGGAGCTGTTTTTT. It specifies CASTLSQGARAGELFF. The gene calls are TRBV11-2 and TRBJ2-2; 9 bases map to TRBD1. Germline loops: CDR1 SGHAT, CDR2 FQNNGV. V lost 7 bases to trimming and J lost 6 bases; unmatched junction nucleotides: 12. This CDR3 has 16 amino acids.

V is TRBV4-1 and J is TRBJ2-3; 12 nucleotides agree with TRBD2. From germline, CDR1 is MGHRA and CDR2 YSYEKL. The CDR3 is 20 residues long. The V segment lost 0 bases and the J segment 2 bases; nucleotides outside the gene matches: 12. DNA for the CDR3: TGCGCCAGCAGCCAAGATCTGGGAGTAGGACTAGCGGGGTACACAGATACGCAGTATTTT. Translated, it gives CASSQDLGVGLAGYTDTQYF.

CDR3 sequence reads: CASSTRTSLTGELFF. In nucleotides, the CDR3 is TGTGCCAGCAGCACGCGGACTAGCCTCACCGGGGAGCTGTTTTTT. The chain has TRBV5-4 and TRBJ2-2; 8 bases align to TRBD2. This CDR3 is built from 15 residues. CDR1 and CDR2 from the germline V gene are SGHNT and YYREEE (reference sequence). J was trimmed by 4 bases and V by 4 bases; bases with no gene match: 6. The whole variable domain, remainder taken from reference TRBV5-4 and TRBJ2-2, is ETGVTQSPTHLIKTRGQQVTLRCSSQSGHNTVSWYQQALGQGPQFIFQYYREEENGRGNFPPRFSGLQFPNYSSELNVNALELDDSALYLCASSTRTSLTGELFFGEGSRLTVL.

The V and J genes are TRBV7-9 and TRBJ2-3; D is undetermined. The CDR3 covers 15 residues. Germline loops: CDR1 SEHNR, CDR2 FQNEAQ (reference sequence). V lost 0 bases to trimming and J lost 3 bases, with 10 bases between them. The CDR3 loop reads CASSLALAGTDTQYF. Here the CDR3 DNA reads TGTGCCAGCAGCTTAGCGCTGGCCGGGACAGATACGCAGTATTTT.

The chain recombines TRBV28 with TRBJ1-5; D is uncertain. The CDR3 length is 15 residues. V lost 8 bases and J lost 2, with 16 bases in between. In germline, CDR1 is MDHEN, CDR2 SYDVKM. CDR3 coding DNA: TGTGCCAGCGTCCCCCCCCTCGGTGGCAATCAGCCCCAGCATTTT. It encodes CASVPPLGGNQPQHF.